This entry features one T cell receptor (beta chain) sequence. These data belong to a study of chemoradiotherapy in HPV16-positive cancers. CDR1 and CDR2 from the germline V gene are SGHTA and FQGNSA. The CDR3 extends over 13 amino acids. V lost 8 bases and J 8 bases, leaving 18 bases between the germline ends. Sequencing used immunoSEQ multiplex PCR; TCRdb keeps in-frame clones, though not all of them. The sample yields around 3,200 clones, around 95% seen once. This TCR derives from a human donor with HPV-associated anogenital cancer. Sampling was performed from a patient who underwent chemoradiotherapy. The V gene is TRBV7-2, the J gene TRBJ1-2, with D hard to call. CDR3 region: CASGSRVEKGYTF. Here the CDR3 DNA reads TGTGCCAGCGGCTCACGGGTTGAGAAGGGCTACACCTTC.